This TCR beta chain was identified in a study of T cell responses to AZD1222 COVID-19 vaccine. Overall study: Second-dose schedules of about 4 or about 12 weeks were combined. Findings and caveats of the study: When two AZD1222 doses had been given, Spike-specific TCR breadth and depth rose. The sample set comprised mostly white British donors with more females, and clonal diversity was possibly underestimated. It was only 6 or 7 AZD1222 recipients who were seropositive at baseline.

To note about this clone: Antigen unknown.

Germline V gives CDR1 MDHEN, CDR2 SYDVKM. V was shortened by 7 bases and J by 0 bases, with 12 bases between the two germline ends. This CDR3 contains 14 residues. Repertoires were generated with immunoSEQ multiplex PCR, while TCRdb's copy carries only in-frame clones and drops some. The top ten hold approximately 11% of the sample, which has around 80,000 clones, around nine tenths seen once. J is TRBJ1-1 and V is TRBV28; D perhaps matches TRBD1 (6 bases). This clonotype originated in an adult in good health. The material sequenced was peripheral blood, taken on day 0 of AZD1222 vaccination. This chain's CDR3 is CASNRNRVNTEAFF. In DNA form, the CDR3 reads TGTGCCAGCAACCGGAACAGGGTGAACACTGAAGCTTTCTTT.